The present T cell receptor beta chain was sequenced within a study of T cell repertoires in cytomegalovirus infection. A word on this clonotype: Its antigen remains unidentified.

Overall study results and limits: Carriers of CMV and the relevant HLA type were discriminated by public TCR beta frequency. The study found HLA-C-restricted CMV-specific TCR beta clonotypes dominating the ex vivo response.

TCRdb fed the reads into MiXCR, producing one record per CDR3 protein. Of a few hundred thousand distinct CDR3 sequences listed, about 28% are singletons. The TCR originated in a human donor in good health (CMV status not recorded). Some clones in this sample may be carry-over from other donors' samples. Material: cultured PBMCs, obtained from culture after CMV antigen stimulation.

The CDR3 coding sequence is TGTGCCAGCAGGAATGGGTGGTTCGAAGGGGGTGGCACTGAAGCTTTCTTT. It specifies CASRNGWFEGGGTEAFF. V and J are TRBV28 and TRBJ1-1; D may be TRBD1 (6 bases). V lost 6 bases and J 4 bases, leaving 24 bases between the germline ends. Germline values: CDR1 MDHEN, CDR2 SYDVKM. The CDR3 totals 17 residues.